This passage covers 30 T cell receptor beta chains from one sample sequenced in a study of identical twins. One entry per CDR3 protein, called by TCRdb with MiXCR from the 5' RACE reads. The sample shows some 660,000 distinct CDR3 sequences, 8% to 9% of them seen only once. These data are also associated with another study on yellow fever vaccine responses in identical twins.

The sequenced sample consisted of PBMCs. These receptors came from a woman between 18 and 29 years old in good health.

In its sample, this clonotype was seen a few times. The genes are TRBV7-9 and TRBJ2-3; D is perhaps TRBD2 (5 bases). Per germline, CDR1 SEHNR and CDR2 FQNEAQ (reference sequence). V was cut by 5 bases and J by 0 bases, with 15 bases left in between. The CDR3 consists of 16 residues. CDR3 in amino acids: CASSIELASSTDTQYF. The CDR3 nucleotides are TGTGCCAGCAGCATAGAATTAGCGTCTAGCACAGATACGCAGTATTTT. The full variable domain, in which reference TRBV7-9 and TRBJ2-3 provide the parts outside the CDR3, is DTGVSQNPRHKITKRGQNVTFRCDPISEHNRLYWYRQTLGQGPEFLTYFQNEAQLEKSRLLSDRFSAERPKGSFSTLEIQRTEQGDSAMYLCASSIELASSTDTQYFGPGTRLTVL.

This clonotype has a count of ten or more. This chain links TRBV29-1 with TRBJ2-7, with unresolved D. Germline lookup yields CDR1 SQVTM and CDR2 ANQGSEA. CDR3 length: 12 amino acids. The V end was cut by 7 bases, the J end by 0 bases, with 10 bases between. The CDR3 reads CSAFLDSYEQYF. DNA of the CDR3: TGCAGCGCTTTCTTAGACTCCTACGAGCAGTACTTC.

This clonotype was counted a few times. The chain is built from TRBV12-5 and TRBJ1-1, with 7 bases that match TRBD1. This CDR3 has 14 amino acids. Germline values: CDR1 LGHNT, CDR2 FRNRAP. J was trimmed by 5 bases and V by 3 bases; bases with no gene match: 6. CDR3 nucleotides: TGTGCTAGTGGTTTCGGGGACAGCCTAACTGAAGCTTTCTTT. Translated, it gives CASGFGDSLTEAFF.

DNA of the CDR3: TGCGCCAGCAGTACAGTAGCGAACACCGGGGAGCTGTTTTTT. Residues: CASSTVANTGELFF. V is TRBV5-1 and J is TRBJ2-2; no definite D call. This CDR3 comprises 14 residues. Germline V gene data show CDR1 as SGHRS and CDR2 as YFSETQ. V was trimmed by 5 bases and J by 0 bases, leaving 8 bases between them.

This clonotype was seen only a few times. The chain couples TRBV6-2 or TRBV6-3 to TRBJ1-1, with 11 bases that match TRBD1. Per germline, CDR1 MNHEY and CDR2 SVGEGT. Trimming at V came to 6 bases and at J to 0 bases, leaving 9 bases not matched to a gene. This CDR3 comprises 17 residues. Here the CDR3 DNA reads TGTGCCAGCAGCTGGCCCCGGACAGGGGGCCTGAACACTGAAGCTTTCTTT. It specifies CASSWPRTGGLNTEAFF.

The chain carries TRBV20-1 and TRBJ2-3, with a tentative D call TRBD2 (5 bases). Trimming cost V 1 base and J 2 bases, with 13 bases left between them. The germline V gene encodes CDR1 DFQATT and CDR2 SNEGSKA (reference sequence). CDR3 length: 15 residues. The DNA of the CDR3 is TGCAGTGCTAGAGCTAGTGAGCGGAACACAGATACGCAGTATTTT. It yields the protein CSARASERNTDTQYF.

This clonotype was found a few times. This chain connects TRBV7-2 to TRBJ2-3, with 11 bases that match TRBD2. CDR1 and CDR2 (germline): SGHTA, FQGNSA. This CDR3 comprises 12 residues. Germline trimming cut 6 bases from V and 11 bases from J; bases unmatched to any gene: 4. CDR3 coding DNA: TGTGCCAGCAGAACAGGGACTAGCGGGCAGTATTTT. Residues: CASRTGTSGQYF. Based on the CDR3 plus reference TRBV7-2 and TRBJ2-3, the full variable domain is GAGVSQSPSNKVTEKGKDVELRCDPISGHTALYWYRQSLGQGLEFLIYFQGNSAPDKSGLPSDRFSAERTGGSVSTLTIQRTQQEDSAVYLCASRTGTSGQYFGPGTRLTVL.

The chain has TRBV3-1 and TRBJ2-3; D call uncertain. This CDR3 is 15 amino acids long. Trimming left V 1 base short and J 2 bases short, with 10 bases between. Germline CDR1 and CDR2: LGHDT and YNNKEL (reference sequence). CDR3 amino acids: CASSQVTDNTDTQYF. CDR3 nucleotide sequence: TGTGCCAGCAGCCAAGTTACGGATAACACAGATACGCAGTATTTT.

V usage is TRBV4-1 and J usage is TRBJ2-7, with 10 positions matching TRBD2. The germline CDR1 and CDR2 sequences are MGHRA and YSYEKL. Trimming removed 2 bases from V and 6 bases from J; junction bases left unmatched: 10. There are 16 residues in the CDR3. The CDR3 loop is CASSQNTGTSEGEQYF. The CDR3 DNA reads TGCGCCAGCAGCCAAAATACCGGGACTAGCGAAGGCGAGCAGTACTTC.

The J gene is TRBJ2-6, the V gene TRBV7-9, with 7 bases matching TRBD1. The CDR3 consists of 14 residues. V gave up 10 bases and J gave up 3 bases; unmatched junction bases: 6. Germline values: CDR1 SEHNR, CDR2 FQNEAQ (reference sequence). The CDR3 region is CATRTGVGANVLTF. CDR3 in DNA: TGTGCCACAAGGACAGGAGTTGGGGCCAACGTCCTGACTTTC.

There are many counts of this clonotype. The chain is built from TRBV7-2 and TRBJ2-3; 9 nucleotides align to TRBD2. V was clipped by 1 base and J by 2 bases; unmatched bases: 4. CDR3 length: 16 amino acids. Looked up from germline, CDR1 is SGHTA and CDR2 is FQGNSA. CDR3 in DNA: TGTGCCAGCAGCTTAGTTGCGGGGGGGCTCACAGATACGCAGTATTTT. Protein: CASSLVAGGLTDTQYF.

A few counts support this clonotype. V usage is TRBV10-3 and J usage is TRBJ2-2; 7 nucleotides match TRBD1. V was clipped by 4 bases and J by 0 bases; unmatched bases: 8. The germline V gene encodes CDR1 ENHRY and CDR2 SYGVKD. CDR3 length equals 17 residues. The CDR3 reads CAISASVGTANTGELFF. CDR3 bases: TGTGCCATCAGTGCGAGTGTGGGGACAGCGAACACCGGGGAGCTGTTTTTT.

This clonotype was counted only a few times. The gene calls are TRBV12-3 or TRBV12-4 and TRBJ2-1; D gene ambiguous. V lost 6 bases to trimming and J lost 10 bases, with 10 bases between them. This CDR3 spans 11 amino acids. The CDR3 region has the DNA TGTGCCAGCAGGTCAAGAGCGGAGCAGTTCTTC. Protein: CASRSRAEQFF.

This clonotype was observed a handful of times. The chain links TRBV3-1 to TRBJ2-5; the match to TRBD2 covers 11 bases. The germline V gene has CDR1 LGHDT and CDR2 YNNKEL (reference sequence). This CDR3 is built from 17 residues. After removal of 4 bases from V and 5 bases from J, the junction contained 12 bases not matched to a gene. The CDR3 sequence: CASSPRLAGGPGETQYF. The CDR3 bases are TGTGCCAGCAGCCCGAGATTAGCGGGGGGGCCGGGGGAGACCCAGTACTTC.

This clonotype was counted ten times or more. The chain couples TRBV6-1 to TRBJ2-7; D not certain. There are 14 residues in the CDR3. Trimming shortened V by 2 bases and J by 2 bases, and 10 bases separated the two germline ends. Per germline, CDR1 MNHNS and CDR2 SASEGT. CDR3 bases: TGTGCCAGCAGTGAATCGGGTACCGCCTACGAGCAGTACTTC. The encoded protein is CASSESGTAYEQYF.

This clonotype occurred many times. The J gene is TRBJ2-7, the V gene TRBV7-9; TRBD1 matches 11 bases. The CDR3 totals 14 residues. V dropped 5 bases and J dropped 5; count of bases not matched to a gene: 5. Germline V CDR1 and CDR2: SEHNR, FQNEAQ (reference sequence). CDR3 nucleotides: TGTGCCAGCAGCCCAGGACAGGGGGCGGACGAGCAGTACTTC. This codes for CASSPGQGADEQYF.

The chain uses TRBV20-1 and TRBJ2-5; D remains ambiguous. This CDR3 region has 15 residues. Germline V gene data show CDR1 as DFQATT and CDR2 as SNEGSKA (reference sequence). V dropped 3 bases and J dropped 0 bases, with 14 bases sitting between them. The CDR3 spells CSARRHRKYQETQYF. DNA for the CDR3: TGCAGTGCTAGGCGACATAGGAAGTACCAAGAGACCCAGTACTTC.

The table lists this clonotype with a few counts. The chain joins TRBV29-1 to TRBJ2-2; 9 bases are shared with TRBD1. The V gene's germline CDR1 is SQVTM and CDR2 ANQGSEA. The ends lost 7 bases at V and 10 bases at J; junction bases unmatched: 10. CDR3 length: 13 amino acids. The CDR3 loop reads CSEWTGDNPELFF. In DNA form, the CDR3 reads TGCAGCGAATGGACAGGGGATAACCCGGAGCTGTTTTTT.

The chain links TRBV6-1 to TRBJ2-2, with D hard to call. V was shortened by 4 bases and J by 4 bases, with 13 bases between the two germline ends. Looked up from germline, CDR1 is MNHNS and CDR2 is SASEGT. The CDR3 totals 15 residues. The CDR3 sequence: CASSAQDRITGELFF. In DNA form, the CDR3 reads TGTGCCAGCAGTGCTCAGGACCGAATCACCGGGGAGCTGTTTTTT.

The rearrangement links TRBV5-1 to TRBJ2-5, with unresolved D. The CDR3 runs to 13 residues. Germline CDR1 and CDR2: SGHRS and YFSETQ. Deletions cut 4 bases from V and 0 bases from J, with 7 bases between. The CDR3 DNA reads TGCGCCAGCAGCCGGAACCACCAAGAGACCCAGTACTTC. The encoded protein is CASSRNHQETQYF.

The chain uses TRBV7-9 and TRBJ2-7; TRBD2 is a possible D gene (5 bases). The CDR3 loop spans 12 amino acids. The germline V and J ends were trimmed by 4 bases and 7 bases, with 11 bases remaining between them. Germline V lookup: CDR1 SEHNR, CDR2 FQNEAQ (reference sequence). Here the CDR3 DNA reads TGTGCCAGCAGCTCGCTGACGGGGGAGCAGTACTTC. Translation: CASSSLTGEQYF.

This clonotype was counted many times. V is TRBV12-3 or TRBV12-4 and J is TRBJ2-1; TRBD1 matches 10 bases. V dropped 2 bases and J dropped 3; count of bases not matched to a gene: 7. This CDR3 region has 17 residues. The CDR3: CASSLSGGTGDYNEQFF. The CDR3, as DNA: TGTGCCAGCAGTTTATCAGGAGGGACAGGGGACTACAATGAGCAGTTCTTC.

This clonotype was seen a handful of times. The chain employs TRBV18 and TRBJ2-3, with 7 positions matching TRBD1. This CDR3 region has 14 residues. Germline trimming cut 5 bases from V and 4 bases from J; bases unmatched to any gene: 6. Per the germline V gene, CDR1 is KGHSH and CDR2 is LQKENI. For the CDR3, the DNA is TGTGCCAGCTCAATCGGGACAGAAGCAGATACGCAGTATTTT. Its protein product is CASSIGTEADTQYF.

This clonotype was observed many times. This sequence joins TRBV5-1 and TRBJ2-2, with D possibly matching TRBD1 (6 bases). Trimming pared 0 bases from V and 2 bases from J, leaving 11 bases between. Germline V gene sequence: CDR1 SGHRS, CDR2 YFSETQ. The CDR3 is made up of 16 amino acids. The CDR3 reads CASSLAPQGNTGELFF. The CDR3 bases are TGCGCCAGCAGCTTGGCCCCACAGGGAAACACCGGGGAGCTGTTTTTT.

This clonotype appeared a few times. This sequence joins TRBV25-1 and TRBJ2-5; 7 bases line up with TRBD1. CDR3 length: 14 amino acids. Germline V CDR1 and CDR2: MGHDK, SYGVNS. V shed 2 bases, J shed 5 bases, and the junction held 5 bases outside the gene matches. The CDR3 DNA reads TGTGCCAGCAGTGAAGCGACAGGGAGTGAGACCCAGTACTTC. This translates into CASSEATGSETQYF.

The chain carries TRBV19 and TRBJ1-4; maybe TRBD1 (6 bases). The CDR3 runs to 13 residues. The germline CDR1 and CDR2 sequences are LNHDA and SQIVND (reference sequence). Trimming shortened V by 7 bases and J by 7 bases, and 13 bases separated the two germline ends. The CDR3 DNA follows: TGTGCCAGTAACCACGGGACATCTGAAAAACTGTTTTTT. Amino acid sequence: CASNHGTSEKLFF.

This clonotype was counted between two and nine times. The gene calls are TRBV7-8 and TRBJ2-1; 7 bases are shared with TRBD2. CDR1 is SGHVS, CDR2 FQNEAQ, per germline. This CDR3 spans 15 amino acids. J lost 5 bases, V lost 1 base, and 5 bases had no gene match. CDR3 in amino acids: CASSLGRGSHNEQFF. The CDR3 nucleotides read TGTGCCAGCAGCTTAGGCCGCGGGAGTCACAATGAGCAGTTCTTC.

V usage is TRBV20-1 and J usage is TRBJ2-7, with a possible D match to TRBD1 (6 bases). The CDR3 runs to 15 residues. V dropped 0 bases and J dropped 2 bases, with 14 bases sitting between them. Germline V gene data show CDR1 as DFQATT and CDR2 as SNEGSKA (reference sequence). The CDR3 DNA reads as TGCAGTGCTAGAGATTTTGGGGGCATTACCTACGAGCAGTACTTC. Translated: CSARDFGGITYEQYF.

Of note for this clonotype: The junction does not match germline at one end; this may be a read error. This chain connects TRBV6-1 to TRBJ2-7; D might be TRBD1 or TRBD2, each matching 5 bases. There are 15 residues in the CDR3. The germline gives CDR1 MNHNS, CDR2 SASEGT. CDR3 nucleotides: TGTGCCAGCAGTCAAGCCGGGACGGCTACCTACGAGCAGTACTTC. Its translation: CASSQAGTATYEQYF.

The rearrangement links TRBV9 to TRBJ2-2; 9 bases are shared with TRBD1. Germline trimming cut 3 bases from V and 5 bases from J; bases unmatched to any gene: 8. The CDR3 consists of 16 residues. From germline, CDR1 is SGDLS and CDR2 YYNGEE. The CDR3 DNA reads TGTGCCAGCAGCGACACCCGGGACAGGGTAACCGGGGAGCTGTTTTTT. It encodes CASSDTRDRVTGELFF.